This is a list of T cell receptor beta chains from one sample in a study of blood T cell repertoires in COVID-19. Sequencing was performed with immunoSEQ multiplex PCR; in TCRdb, only in-frame clones are kept and a portion is missing. Found here are around 200,000 clones, roughly 88% of them singletons; the top ten hold 9.8%. Material for sequencing was peripheral blood. These receptors were obtained from a woman over 75 with acute or convalescent COVID-19. CDR3s include the opening cysteine and the closing phenylalanine or tryptophan. A D gene is named only where the DNA matches it firmly. Clone size is shown for a subset of rows, as once, few, many or a class of expanded clone.

cdr3_aa,cdr3_nt,cdr3_length,v_call,d_call,j_call,clone_size
CASSYSTGLLYNEQFF,TGTGCCAGCAGTTACTCGACAGGGCTCCTTTACAATGAGCAGTTCTTC,16,TRBV6-2/TRBV6-3,TRBD1,TRBJ2-1,-
CASSYSTGVTEAFF,TGTGCCAGCAGTTACTCGACGGGAGTCACTGAAGCTTTCTTT,14,TRBV6-5,-,TRBJ1-1,-
CASSHRRLPGLSTDTQYF,TGCGCCAGCAGCCATCGACGACTTCCGGGACTAAGCACAGATACGCAGTATTTT,18,TRBV4-1,TRBD2,TRBJ2-3,-
CASSLLSGGPDTQYF,TGTGCCAGCAGTTTACTTAGCGGGGGCCCTGATACGCAGTATTTT,15,TRBV6-4,TRBD2,TRBJ2-3,-
CATSRASGITEAFF,TGTGCCACCAGCAGAGCCTCAGGAATCACTGAAGCTTTCTTT,14,TRBV15,-,TRBJ1-1,-
CASSMGLAGAETQYF,TGTGCCAGCAGCATGGGACTAGCGGGAGCAGAGACCCAGTACTTC,15,TRBV7-2,TRBD2,TRBJ2-5,-
CASSSRGGYTEAFF,TGTGCCAGCAGCTCCCGGGGGGGCTACACTGAAGCTTTCTTT,14,TRBV3-1/TRBV3-2,-,TRBJ1-1,-
CASSLGSELAYEQYF,TGTGCCAGCAGCTTAGGTTCCGAGTTGGCCTACGAGCAGTACTTC,15,TRBV11-2,-,TRBJ2-7,few
CASRFGESYNSPLHF,TGTGCCAGCAGATTTGGGGAGTCCTATAATTCACCCCTCCACTTT,15,TRBV6-5,-,TRBJ1-6,-
CAWSQGQAVYGYTF,TGTGCCTGGAGTCAGGGCCAGGCGGTATATGGCTACACCTTC,14,TRBV30,-,TRBJ1-2,once
CASKPGLAGVGELFF,TGTGCCAGCAAACCGGGACTAGCGGGCGTCGGGGAGCTGTTTTTT,15,TRBV7-2,TRBD2,TRBJ2-2,few
CASSDHILSGRDSYNEQFF,TGTGCCAGCAGTGACCATATTCTTAGCGGGAGGGACAGCTACAATGAGCAGTTCTTC,19,TRBV6-4,TRBD2,TRBJ2-1,-
CASSLQGAEGYTF,TGTGCCAGCAGCCTACAGGGGGCGGAAGGCTACACCTTC,13,TRBV5-4,TRBD1,TRBJ1-2,-
CASRVGETSGAKETQYF,TGTGCCAGCAGAGTGGGGGAGACTAGCGGGGCAAAAGAGACCCAGTACTTC,17,TRBV5-6,TRBD2,TRBJ2-5,-
CASSSTGLTEAFF,TGTGCCAGTAGCTCGACAGGGTTGACTGAAGCTTTCTTT,13,TRBV19,TRBD1,TRBJ1-1,-
CASSPQGGTGELFF,TGTGCCAGCAGCCCCCAGGGAGGAACCGGGGAGCTGTTTTTT,14,TRBV11-2,-,TRBJ2-2,-
CASSLGDRGGTYEQYF,TGTGCCAGCAGCTTAGGGGACAGGGGGGGAACCTACGAGCAGTACTTC,16,TRBV11-3,TRBD1,TRBJ2-7,-
CASSQGQELGSYEQYF,TGTGCCAGCTCACAGGGACAGGAATTAGGCTCCTACGAGCAGTACTTC,16,TRBV18,TRBD1,TRBJ2-7,once
CASSSSRDFTEAFF,TGTGCCAGCAGCAGTTCCAGGGATTTCACTGAAGCTTTCTTT,14,TRBV21-1,-,TRBJ1-1,once
CASSPANADRGLRGPVGYTF,TGTGCCAGCTCACCTGCGAACGCTGACAGGGGGCTGCGAGGCCCGGTGGGCTACACCTTC,20,TRBV18,TRBD1,TRBJ1-2,-
CASRGQGRNTIYF,TGTGCCAGCAGGGGACAGGGAAGAAACACCATATATTTT,13,TRBV12-3/TRBV12-4,TRBD1,TRBJ1-3,-
CASSYGDEQYF,TGTGCCAGCAGCTACGGGGACGAGCAGTACTTC,11,TRBV7-9,-,TRBJ2-7,-
CASSQEGAGSFSYNEQFF,TGCGCCAGCAGCCAAGAGGGTGCGGGAAGTTTCTCCTACAATGAGCAGTTCTTC,18,TRBV4-1,-,TRBJ2-1,once
CASSVTIGSPLHF,TGTGCCAGCAGCGTCACTATTGGTTCACCCCTCCACTTT,13,TRBV9,-,TRBJ1-6,-
CASSRAYSSGANVLTF,TGTGCCAGCAGCCGCGCCTATAGCTCTGGGGCCAACGTCCTGACTTTC,16,TRBV5-4,-,TRBJ2-6,-
CASSSGQFSYGYTF,TGTGCCAGCAGCTCAGGACAGTTCAGCTATGGCTACACCTTC,14,TRBV11-1,-,TRBJ1-2,-
CAWSGTSGSVAYEQYF,TGTGCCTGGAGCGGGACTAGCGGGAGTGTTGCCTACGAGCAGTACTTC,16,TRBV30,TRBD2,TRBJ2-7,-
CASSVASGGLGNEQFF,TGTGCCAGCAGCGTCGCATCGGGGGGGCTGGGGAATGAGCAGTTCTTC,16,TRBV9,TRBD2,TRBJ2-1,-
CASSVTLGQGAGGYTF,TGTGCCAGCAGCGTCACCCTCGGACAGGGGGCCGGTGGCTACACCTTC,16,TRBV6-4,TRBD1,TRBJ1-2,-
CASSQDQGTYNEQFF,TGCGCCAGCAGCCAAGATCAGGGCACCTACAATGAGCAGTTCTTC,15,TRBV4-1,-,TRBJ2-1,few
CASSQILLAGEDNEQFF,TGTGCCAGCAGCCAAATCCTCCTAGCGGGAGAGGACAATGAGCAGTTCTTC,17,TRBV4-2,TRBD2,TRBJ2-1,-
CAWSLLWGEGPNEQFF,TGTGCCTGGAGTTTGCTGTGGGGGGAGGGCCCCAATGAGCAGTTCTTC,16,TRBV30,TRBD2,TRBJ2-1,-
CASSLERGGTEAFF,TGTGCCAGCAGCTTAGAAAGGGGAGGCACTGAAGCTTTCTTT,14,TRBV7-8,-,TRBJ1-1,-
CASSQGQEDNYDYTF,TGTGCCAGCAGCCAAGGACAGGAAGATAACTATGACTACACCTTC,15,TRBV4-2,-,TRBJ1-2,-
CASGSGTAPFTDTQYF,TGTGCTAGTGGCTCCGGGACAGCCCCATTCACAGATACGCAGTATTTT,16,TRBV12-5,TRBD1,TRBJ2-3,once
CASSYSPSGGLYNEQFF,TGTGCCAGCAGTTACTCCCCCAGCGGGGGACTCTACAATGAGCAGTTCTTC,17,TRBV6-2/TRBV6-3,TRBD2,TRBJ2-1,-
CSVEAGTYGYTF,TGCAGCGTTGAAGCGGGTACCTATGGCTACACCTTC,12,TRBV29-1,-,TRBJ1-2,-
CASSIDQGGNPNTEAFF,TGTGCCAGTAGTATAGATCAAGGGGGCAACCCGAACACTGAAGCTTTCTTT,17,TRBV19,TRBD1,TRBJ1-1,-
CASSVGGGALAKNIQYF,TGTGCCAGCAGCGTAGGAGGAGGGGCGCTAGCCAAAAACATTCAGTACTTC,17,TRBV9,-,TRBJ2-4,-
CASSSGTSGSSYNEQFF,TGCGCCAGCAGCAGCGGGACTAGCGGGAGCTCCTACAATGAGCAGTTCTTC,17,TRBV5-1,TRBD2,TRBJ2-1,-
CASSFAMTGPYYGYTF,TGTGCCAGCAGTTTTGCCATGACAGGGCCATACTATGGCTACACCTTC,16,TRBV27,TRBD1,TRBJ1-2,few
CASSMPQREFAEQYF,TGTGCCAGTAGTATGCCTCAGAGGGAGTTCGCCGAGCAGTACTTC,15,TRBV19,-,TRBJ2-7,once
CASSPIGVNTEAFF,TGTGCCAGCTCGCCTATAGGGGTGAACACTGAAGCTTTCTTT,14,TRBV18,-,TRBJ1-1,-
CASSRSNPGGEHTEAFF,TGTGCCAGTAGCAGATCGAACCCGGGAGGTGAACACACTGAAGCTTTCTTT,17,TRBV19,-,TRBJ1-1,-
CASGFPSQTGTGSDTEAFF,TGTGCTAGTGGTTTCCCCTCTCAGACCGGGACAGGGTCGGACACTGAAGCTTTCTTT,19,TRBV12-5,TRBD1,TRBJ1-1,-
CAWSPPPAGAEAFF,TGTGCCTGGAGCCCTCCCCCAGCCGGAGCAGAAGCTTTCTTT,14,TRBV30,-,TRBJ1-1,-
CASSLEWANEQYF,TGTGCCAGCAGCTTAGAGTGGGCCAACGAGCAGTACTTC,13,TRBV11-2,-,TRBJ2-7,few